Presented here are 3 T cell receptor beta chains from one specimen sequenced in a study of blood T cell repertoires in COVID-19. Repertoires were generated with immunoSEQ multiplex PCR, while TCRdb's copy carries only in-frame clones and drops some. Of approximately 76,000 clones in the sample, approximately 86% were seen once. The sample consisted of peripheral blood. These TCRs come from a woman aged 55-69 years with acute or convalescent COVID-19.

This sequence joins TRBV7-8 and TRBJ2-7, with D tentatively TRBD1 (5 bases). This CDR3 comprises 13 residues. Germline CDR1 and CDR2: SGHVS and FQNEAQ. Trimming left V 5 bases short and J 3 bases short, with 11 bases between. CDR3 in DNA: TGTGCCAGCAGCCAGTCAGGGATCTACGAGCAGTACTTC. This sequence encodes CASSQSGIYEQYF.

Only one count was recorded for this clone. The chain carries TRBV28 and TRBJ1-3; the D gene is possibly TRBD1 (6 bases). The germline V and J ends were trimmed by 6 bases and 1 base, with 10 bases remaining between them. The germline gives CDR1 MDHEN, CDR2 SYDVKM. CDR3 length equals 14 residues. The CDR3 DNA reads TGTGCCAGCAGCCAGGGGTATTCTGGAAACACCATATATTTT. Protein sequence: CASSQGYSGNTIYF.

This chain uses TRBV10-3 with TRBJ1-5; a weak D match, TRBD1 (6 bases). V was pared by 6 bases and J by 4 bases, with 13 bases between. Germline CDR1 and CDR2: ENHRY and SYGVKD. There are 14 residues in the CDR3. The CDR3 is CAISPQGRNQPQHF. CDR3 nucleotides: TGTGCCATCAGCCCACAGGGACGGAATCAGCCCCAGCATTTT.